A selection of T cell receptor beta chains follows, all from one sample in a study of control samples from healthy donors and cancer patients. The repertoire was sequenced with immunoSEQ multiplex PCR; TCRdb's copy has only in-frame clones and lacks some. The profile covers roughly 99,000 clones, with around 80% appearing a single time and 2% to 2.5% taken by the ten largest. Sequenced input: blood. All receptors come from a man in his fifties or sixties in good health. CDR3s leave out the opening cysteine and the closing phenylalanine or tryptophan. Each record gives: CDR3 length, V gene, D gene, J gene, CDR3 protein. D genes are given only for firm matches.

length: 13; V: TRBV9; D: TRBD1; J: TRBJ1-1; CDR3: ASSRIPGGNTEAF
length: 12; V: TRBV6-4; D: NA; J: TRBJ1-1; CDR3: ASSDGEGSTEAF
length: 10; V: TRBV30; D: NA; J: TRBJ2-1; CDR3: AWRIVNNEQF
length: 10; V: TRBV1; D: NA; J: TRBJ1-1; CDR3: TSPLRGTEAF
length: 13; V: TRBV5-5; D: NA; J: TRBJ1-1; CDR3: ASRGGPGKNTEAF
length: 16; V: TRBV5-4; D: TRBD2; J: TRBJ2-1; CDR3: ASSFRQTSGSSLDEQF
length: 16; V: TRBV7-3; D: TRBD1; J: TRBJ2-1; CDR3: ASSPTPRTGGLRNEQF
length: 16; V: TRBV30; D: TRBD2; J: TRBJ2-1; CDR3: AWRMSGTSGGHYNEQF
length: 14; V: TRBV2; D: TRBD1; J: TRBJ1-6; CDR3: ASSRRTGGENSPLH
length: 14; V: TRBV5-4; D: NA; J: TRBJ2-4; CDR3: ASSYERPLAKNIQY
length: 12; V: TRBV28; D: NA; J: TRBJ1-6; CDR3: ASRSAGGYSPLH
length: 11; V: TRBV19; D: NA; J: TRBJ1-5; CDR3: ASAETGNQPQH
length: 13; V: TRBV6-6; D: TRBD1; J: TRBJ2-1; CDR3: ASSSSGQANNEQF